A single sample is the source of the 11 T cell receptor beta chains below, sequenced in a study of cytomegalovirus exposure and HLA in healthy donors. PCR amplification relied on 60 Vbeta primers (plus 13 Jbeta primers). Some clones are missing from TCRdb's copy, which holds only in-frame ones; the method was immunoSEQ multiplex PCR. The table lists over 150,000 clones, 77% of them singletons. Sequenced sample: PBMCs. The receptors originated from a man aged 50 to 59 in good health and CMV-seropositive.

This clone was counted between two and nine times. CDR3 loop: CASSRQDYGYTF. The CDR3 nucleotides read TGTGCCAGTAGTCGACAGGACTATGGCTACACCTTC. V usage is TRBV19 and J usage is TRBJ1-2; D might be TRBD1 (6 bases). CDR3 length: 12 residues. Germline values: CDR1 LNHDA, CDR2 SQIVND (reference sequence). Deletions cut 5 bases from V and 3 bases from J, with 7 bases between.

The V gene is TRBV4-3, the J gene TRBJ2-7, with 9 positions matching TRBD1. Trimming took 0 bases from V and 7 from J; bases not matched to a gene: 4. Germline V gives CDR1 LGHNA, CDR2 YSLEER. The CDR3 has 14 residues. The CDR3 protein is CASSQEQGAGEQYF. The CDR3 bases are TGCGCCAGCAGCCAAGAACAGGGGGCCGGGGAGCAGTACTTC.

This chain uses TRBV19 with TRBJ1-6; D remains unclear. Germline V gene sequence: CDR1 LNHDA, CDR2 SQIVND (reference sequence). CDR3 length: 13 amino acids. Deletions cut 3 bases from V and 10 bases from J, with 10 bases between. The CDR3 nucleotides read TGTGCCAGTAGTATTAAAGCACGATCACCCCTCCACTTT. As protein: CASSIKARSPLHF.

The gene calls are TRBV19 and TRBJ2-3; possible D gene TRBD2, 6 bases. In germline, CDR1 is LNHDA, CDR2 SQIVND (reference sequence). The V end lost 4 bases, the J end lost 8 bases, and 13 bases lay between the germline ends. The CDR3 totals 13 residues. CDR3 nucleotide sequence: TGTGCCAGTAGTACGGCTAGCGAGGGTACGCAGTATTTT. Translating it yields CASSTASEGTQYF. The full variable domain, rest sourced from reference TRBV19 and TRBJ2-3, is DGGITQSPKYLFRKEGQNVTLSCEQNLNHDAMYWYRQDPGQGLRLIYYSQIVNDFQKGDIAEGYSVSREKKESFPLTVTSAQKNPTAFYLCASSTASEGTQYFGPGTRLTVL.

Concerning this clone: The junction differs from germline at one of its ends, possibly a read error. This chain uses TRBV5-1 with TRBJ2-1; D is perhaps TRBD1 (6 bases). This CDR3 is built from 12 residues. Per germline, CDR1 SGHRS and CDR2 YFSETQ. The CDR3 nucleotides read TGCGCCGGCAGCTGGGGGCCTACTGAGCAGTTCTTC. Translated, it gives CAGSWGPTEQFF. The full variable domain, completed using reference TRBV5-1 and TRBJ2-1, is KAGVTQTPRYLIKTRGQQVTLSCSPISGHRSVSWYQQTPGQGLQFLFEYFSETQRNKGNFPGRFSGRQFSNSRSEMNVSTLELGDSALYLCAGSWGPTEQFFGPGTRLTVL.

The sample holds one count of this clone. V gene TRBV7-3 combines with J gene TRBJ2-3; tentative D call: TRBD2 (5 bases). The CDR3 loop spans 14 amino acids. Trimming pared 2 bases from V and 3 bases from J, leaving 9 bases between. The germline V gene encodes CDR1 SGHTA and CDR2 FQGTGA. CDR3 in amino acids: CASSLQTGTDTQYF. The DNA for the CDR3 is TGTGCCAGCAGCTTACAAACGGGGACAGATACGCAGTATTTT.

This clone was seen a few times. This chain joins TRBV5-1 and TRBJ2-5; the match to TRBD2 covers 9 bases. The CDR3 is made up of 16 amino acids. Germline V gene sequence: CDR1 SGHRS, CDR2 YFSETQ. V lost 0 bases, J lost 4 bases, and 7 bases stayed unmatched. CDR3 sequence reads: CASSLGNSGGGETQYF. The CDR3 nucleotides are TGCGCCAGCAGCTTGGGGAATAGCGGGGGAGGAGAGACCCAGTACTTC.

Only a few counts were recorded for this clone. The V gene is TRBV4-3, the J gene TRBJ2-1; tentatively, D is TRBD2 (6 bases). The CDR3 consists of 16 residues. Trimming removed 0 bases at V and 1 base at J, with 10 bases between. Germline CDR1 reads LGHNA; CDR2 reads YSLEER. Written as DNA, the CDR3 is TGCGCCAGCAGCCAAGAAACCCGGGGGTCCTACAATGAGCAGTTCTTC. It translates to CASSQETRGSYNEQFF.

This clone occurred a few times. The rearrangement joins TRBV23-1 to TRBJ1-1, with TRBD1 matching 8 bases. TRBV23-1 is marked as an open reading frame, function uncertain. The CDR3 runs to 16 residues. J gave up 2 bases and V 2 bases, and 7 bases lay outside the gene matches. The DNA for the CDR3 is TGCGCCAGCAGTCAAGCCCTGGACAGGGTCAACACTGAAGCTTTCTTT. It is translated as CASSQALDRVNTEAFF.

V usage is TRBV10-3 and J usage is TRBJ2-5; 15 nucleotides align to TRBD2. Germline V gene sequence: CDR1 ENHRY, CDR2 SYGVKD. CDR3 length: 16 amino acids. The CDR3, as DNA: TGTGCGATAGGGACTAGCGGGGGGTTTTTCCAAGAGACCCAGTACTTC. Translated, it gives CAIGTSGGFFQETQYF.

The chain links TRBV11-1 to TRBJ1-6, with D uncertain. V lost 4 bases and J lost 7, with 17 bases in between. The germline gives CDR1 SGHAT, CDR2 FQDESV (reference sequence). CDR3 length equals 16 residues. Here the CDR3 DNA reads TGTGCCAGCAGCTCCCAGGTCCGAGGGAGGAATTCACCCCTCCACTTT. It encodes CASSSQVRGRNSPLHF.